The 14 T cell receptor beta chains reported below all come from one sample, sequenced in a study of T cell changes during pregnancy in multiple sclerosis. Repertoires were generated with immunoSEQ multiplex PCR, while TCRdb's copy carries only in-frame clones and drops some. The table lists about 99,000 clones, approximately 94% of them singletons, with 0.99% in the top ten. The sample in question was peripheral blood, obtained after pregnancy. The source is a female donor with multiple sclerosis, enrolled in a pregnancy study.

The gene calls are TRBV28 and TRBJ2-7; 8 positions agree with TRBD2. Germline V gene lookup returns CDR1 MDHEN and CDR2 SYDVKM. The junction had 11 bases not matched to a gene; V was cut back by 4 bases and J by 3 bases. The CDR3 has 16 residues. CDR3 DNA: TGTGCCAGCAGTTCCATCCCGGGGGGGCGCGGCTACGAGCAGTACTTC. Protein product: CASSSIPGGRGYEQYF.

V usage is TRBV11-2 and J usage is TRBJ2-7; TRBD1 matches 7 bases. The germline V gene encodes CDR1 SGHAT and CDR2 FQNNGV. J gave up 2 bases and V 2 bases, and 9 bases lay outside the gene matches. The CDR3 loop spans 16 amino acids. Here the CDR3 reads CASSLRGRAKAYEQYF. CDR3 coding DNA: TGTGCCAGCAGCTTAAGGGGGCGGGCCAAAGCCTACGAGCAGTACTTC. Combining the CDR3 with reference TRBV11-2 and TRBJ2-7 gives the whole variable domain EAGVAQSPRYKIIEKRQSVAFWCNPISGHATLYWYQQILGQGPKLLIQFQNNGVVDDSQLPKDRFSAERLKGVDSTLKIQPAKLEDSAVYLCASSLRGRAKAYEQYFGPGTRLTVT.

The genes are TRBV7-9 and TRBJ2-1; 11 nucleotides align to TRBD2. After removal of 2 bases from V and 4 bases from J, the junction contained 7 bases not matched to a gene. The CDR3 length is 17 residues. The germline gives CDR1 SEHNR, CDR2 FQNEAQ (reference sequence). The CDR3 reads CASSLLLAGAEYNEQFF. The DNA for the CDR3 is TGTGCCAGCAGCTTATTACTAGCGGGAGCCGAGTACAATGAGCAGTTCTTC.

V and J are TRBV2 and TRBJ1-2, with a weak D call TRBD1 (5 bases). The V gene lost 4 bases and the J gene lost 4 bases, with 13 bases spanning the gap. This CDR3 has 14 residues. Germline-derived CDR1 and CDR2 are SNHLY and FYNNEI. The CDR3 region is CASSAPAQGYGYTF. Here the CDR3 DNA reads TGTGCCAGCAGTGCCCCCGCCCAGGGCTATGGCTACACCTTC.

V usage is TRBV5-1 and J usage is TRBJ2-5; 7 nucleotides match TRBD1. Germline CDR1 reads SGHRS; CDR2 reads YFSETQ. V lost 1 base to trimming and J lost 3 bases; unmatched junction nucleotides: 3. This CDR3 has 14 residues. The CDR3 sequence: CASSLLGGKETQYF. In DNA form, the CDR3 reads TGCGCCAGCAGCTTGCTAGGGGGCAAAGAGACCCAGTACTTC.

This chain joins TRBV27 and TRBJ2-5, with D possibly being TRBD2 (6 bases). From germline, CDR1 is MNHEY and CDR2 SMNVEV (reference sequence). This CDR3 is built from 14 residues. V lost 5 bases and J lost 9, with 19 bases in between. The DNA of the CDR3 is TGTGCCAGCAGTCTCGGGCCTCCCCCGGGGGCCCAGTACTTC. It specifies CASSLGPPPGAQYF.

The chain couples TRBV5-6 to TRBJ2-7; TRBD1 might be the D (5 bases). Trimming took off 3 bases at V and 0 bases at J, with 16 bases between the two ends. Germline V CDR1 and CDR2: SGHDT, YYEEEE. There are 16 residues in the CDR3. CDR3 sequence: CASSSLGDSSSYEQYF. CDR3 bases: TGTGCCAGCAGCTCCCTTGGTGACAGTTCCTCCTACGAGCAGTACTTC.

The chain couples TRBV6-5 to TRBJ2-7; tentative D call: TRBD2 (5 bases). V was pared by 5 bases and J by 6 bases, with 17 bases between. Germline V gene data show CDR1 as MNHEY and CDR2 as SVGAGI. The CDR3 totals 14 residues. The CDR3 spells CASSPRGPRLEQYF. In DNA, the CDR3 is TGTGCCAGCAGTCCTCGGGGTCCTCGGCTCGAGCAGTACTTC.

The CDR3 nucleotides are TGCGCCAGCAGCCTTAGACTAGCGGGAGTGGCAGATACGCAGTATTTT. Translated, it gives CASSLRLAGVADTQYF. The V gene is TRBV5-1, the J gene TRBJ2-3; 12 positions agree with TRBD2. CDR1 and CDR2 from the germline V gene are SGHRS and YFSETQ. Trimming removed 4 bases from V and 4 bases from J; junction bases left unmatched: 7. The CDR3 sequence is 16 residues long.

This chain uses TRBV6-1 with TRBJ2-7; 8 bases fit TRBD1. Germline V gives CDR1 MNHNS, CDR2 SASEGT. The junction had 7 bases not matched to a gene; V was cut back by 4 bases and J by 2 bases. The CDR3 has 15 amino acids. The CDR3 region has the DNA TGTGCCAGCAGTGCCCGGACAGGGAGCGCCTACGAGCAGTACTTC. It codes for CASSARTGSAYEQYF.

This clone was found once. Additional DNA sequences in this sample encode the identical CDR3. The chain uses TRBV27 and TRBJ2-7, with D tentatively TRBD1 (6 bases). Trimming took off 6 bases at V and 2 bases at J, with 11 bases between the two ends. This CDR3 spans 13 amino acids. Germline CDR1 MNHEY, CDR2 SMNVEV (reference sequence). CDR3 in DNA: TGTGCCAGCAGCACGGACAGAGCCTACGAGCAGTACTTC. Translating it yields CASSTDRAYEQYF.

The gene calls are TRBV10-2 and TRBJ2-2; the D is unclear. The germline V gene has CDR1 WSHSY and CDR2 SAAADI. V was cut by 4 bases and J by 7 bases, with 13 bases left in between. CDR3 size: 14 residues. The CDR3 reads CASSALTVSGELFF. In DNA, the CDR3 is TGCGCCAGCAGTGCGTTGACTGTTAGCGGGGAGCTGTTTTTT.

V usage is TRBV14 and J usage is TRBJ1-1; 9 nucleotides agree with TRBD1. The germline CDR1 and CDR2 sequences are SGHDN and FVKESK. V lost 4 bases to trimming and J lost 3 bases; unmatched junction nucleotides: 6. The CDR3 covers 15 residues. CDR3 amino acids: CASSRGTGWDTEAFF. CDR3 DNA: TGTGCCAGCAGCCGAGGGACAGGGTGGGACACTGAAGCTTTCTTT.

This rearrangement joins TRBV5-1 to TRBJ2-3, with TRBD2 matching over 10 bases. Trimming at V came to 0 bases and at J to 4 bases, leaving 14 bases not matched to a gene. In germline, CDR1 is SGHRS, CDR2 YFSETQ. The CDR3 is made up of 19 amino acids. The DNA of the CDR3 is TGCGCCAGCAGCTTGGAGGGGGGTTGGGCTAGCGGGAGCCCAGATACGCAGTATTTT. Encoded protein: CASSLEGGWASGSPDTQYF.